A single sample is the source of the 17 T cell receptor beta chains below, sequenced in a study of T cells in Graves' hyperthyroidism and ophthalmopathy. The investigators amplified TCR beta CDR3 regions from RNA transcripts. First-round RT-PCR targeting the TCR CDR3 was performed with the HTBI primer set. TCRdb passed the multiplex PCR reads through MiXCR, listing each CDR3 protein once. The sample has roughly 380,000 distinct CDR3 sequences, roughly 13% seen once. Sequencing was performed on blood. The receptors stem from a woman aged 18-29 years with Graves' hyperthyroidism.

This clonotype was counted ten times or more. The rearrangement joins TRBV28 to TRBJ1-2, with D unclear. The CDR3 totals 13 residues. Germline CDR1 reads MDHEN; CDR2 reads SYDVKM. The V end was cut by 4 bases, the J end by 4 bases, with 10 bases between. CDR3 sequence: CASSWNSFYGYTF. Here the CDR3 DNA reads TGTGCCAGCAGTTGGAACAGCTTCTATGGCTACACCTTC.

The chain is built from TRBV20-1 and TRBJ1-2; no definite D call. This CDR3 spans 15 amino acids. Germline lookup yields CDR1 DFQATT and CDR2 SNEGSKA (reference sequence). V was shortened by 1 base and J by 4 bases, with 16 bases between the two germline ends. DNA for the CDR3: TGCAGTGCTAGAGCTCAGACCGGGGAGAGCTATGGCTACACCTTC. Protein sequence: CSARAQTGESYGYTF.

This clonotype was counted at least ten times. This chain joins TRBV3-1 and TRBJ1-2; D is ambiguous. This CDR3 region has 17 residues. The germline V and J ends were trimmed by 3 bases and 4 bases, with 21 bases remaining between them. Germline V gene lookup returns CDR1 LGHDT and CDR2 YNNKEL (reference sequence). CDR3 amino acids: CASSHRASLGSRYGYTF. CDR3 DNA: TGTGCCAGCAGCCACCGAGCGAGCCTCGGGAGCCGCTATGGCTACACCTTC.

This clonotype was counted once. The chain is built from TRBV9 and TRBJ1-3; D might be TRBD1 (6 bases). The CDR3 spans 12 residues. Germline values: CDR1 SGDLS, CDR2 YYNGEE. V lost 7 bases, J lost 4 bases, and 9 bases lay in between. The DNA for the CDR3 is TGTGCCAGCGGCGGACAGGGAAACACCATATATTTT. Translating gives CASGGQGNTIYF.

Notes on this clonotype: A much larger clone differs from this one at a single base, so this may be a read error. The chain couples TRBV7-6 to TRBJ2-1; no clear D gene. The CDR3 length is 14 residues. Germline V gene sequence: CDR1 SGHVS, CDR2 FNYEAQ. Here the CDR3 DNA reads TGTTCCAGCAGCTCAAAGACTGGTTACAATGAGCAGTTCTTC. Its protein product is CSSSSKTGYNEQFF.

This chain joins TRBV9 and TRBJ2-5; tentative D call: TRBD2 (6 bases). The CDR3 runs to 15 residues. The V gene's germline CDR1 is SGDLS and CDR2 YYNGEE. The V end lost 1 base, the J end lost 3 bases, and 13 bases lay between the germline ends. CDR3: CASSVSGGVKETQYF. The CDR3 coding sequence is TGTGCCAGCAGCGTATCTGGCGGGGTCAAAGAGACCCAGTACTTC.

This clonotype was seen more than once but under ten times. A single base separates this from a much larger clone, so it may be a read error. This is likely a read error, given that the CDR3 carries no conserved phenylalanine or tryptophan at its end. This sequence joins TRBV11-2 and TRBJ1-1; D gene unclear. V was pared by 6 bases and J by 1 base, with 15 bases between. Germline V gene data show CDR1 as SGHAT and CDR2 as FQNNGV. The CDR3 spans 15 residues. CDR3 bases: TGTGCCAGCAGGAAAAAAGGAGGGCCGAACACTGAAGCTTTCCTT. It codes for CASRKKGGPNTEAFL.

This clonotype was found many times. This chain joins TRBV18 and TRBJ2-3, with D perhaps matching TRBD1 or TRBD2 (6 bases each). The germline V gene has CDR1 KGHSH and CDR2 LQKENI. The CDR3 is made up of 15 amino acids. The V gene lost 8 bases and the J gene lost 2 bases, with 17 bases spanning the gap. The CDR3 loop is CASVPKGGTTDTQYF. The CDR3 nucleotides read TGTGCCAGCGTGCCCAAGGGGGGCACCACAGATACGCAGTATTTT.

Many counts were recorded for this clonotype. The rearrangement uses TRBV11-2 and TRBJ1-1, with D maybe TRBD1 (5 bases). The V end was cut by 7 bases, the J end by 1 base, with 19 bases between. Germline values: CDR1 SGHAT, CDR2 FQNNGV. This CDR3 contains 16 residues. In DNA, the CDR3 is TGTGCCAGCATCAAGGACACTCCTCGAAGGAACACTGAAGCTTTCTTT. It translates to CASIKDTPRRNTEAFF.

This clonotype was counted only a few times. Given a much more abundant clone one base away, this may be a read error. The chain links TRBV30 to TRBJ1-1; D not resolved. Germline assignment: CDR1 GTSNPN and CDR2 SVGIG (reference sequence). The CDR3 contains 10 residues. The DNA for the CDR3 is TGTGCCTGGAGGAACACTGAAGTTTTCTTT. It codes for CAWRNTEVFF.

The gene calls are TRBV12-3 or TRBV12-4 and TRBJ1-2, with 7 nucleotides matching TRBD1. This CDR3 comprises 15 residues. V trimming: 6 bases; J trimming: 4 bases; junction bases outside the gene matches: 11. This chain's CDR3 is CASRPSTGRGYGYTF. The CDR3 DNA reads TGTGCCAGCAGGCCTTCGACAGGGAGAGGCTATGGCTACACCTTC.

This clonotype was seen a few times. The CDR3 protein is CASSLRDPSTDTQYF. The CDR3 DNA follows: TGTGCCAGCTCACTCCGGGACCCTAGCACAGATACGCAGTATTTT. The gene calls are TRBV18 and TRBJ2-3; D possibly matches TRBD1 or TRBD2 (5 bases each). The germline V gene encodes CDR1 KGHSH and CDR2 LQKENI. Between the trimmed V and J ends, which lost 4 bases and 0 bases, there was a span of 11 bases. The length of the CDR3 is 15 residues.

There are a few counts of this clonotype. J is TRBJ2-2 and V is TRBV7-9, with TRBD2 as a possible D gene (7 bases). Between the trimmed V and J ends, which lost 5 bases and 3 bases, there was a span of 16 bases. The CDR3 has 16 residues. Per germline, CDR1 SEHNR and CDR2 FQNEAQ (reference sequence). DNA of the CDR3: TGTGCCAGCAGCGGAGGGGCGGGGGCGCACACCGGGGAGCTGTTTTTT. Translated, it gives CASSGGAGAHTGELFF.

This clonotype was recorded many times. V is TRBV20-1 and J is TRBJ2-2, with D maybe TRBD2 (5 bases). There are 12 residues in the CDR3. Trimming removed 5 bases from V and 5 bases from J, with 9 bases in between. Germline CDR1 is DFQATT and CDR2 is SNEGSKA (reference sequence). The CDR3 coding sequence is TGCAGTGCTTGGCCGGGGACCGGGGAGCTGTTTTTT. This gives the protein CSAWPGTGELFF.

This clonotype was seen a few times. The J gene is TRBJ1-6, the V gene TRBV7-9; D gene uncertain. The germline V and J ends were trimmed by 4 bases and 8 bases, with 9 bases remaining between them. The CDR3 consists of 13 residues. Germline V gene data show CDR1 as SEHNR and CDR2 as FQNEAQ (reference sequence). The CDR3 sequence is CASSSPGDSPLHF. The CDR3 DNA reads TGTGCCAGCAGCTCCCCTGGGGATTCACCCCTCCACTTT.

This clonotype has just a few counts. The chain is built from TRBV19 and TRBJ1-2, with D unclear. CDR3 length equals 16 residues. CDR1 is LNHDA, CDR2 SQIVND, per germline (reference sequence). The V gene lost 3 bases and the J gene lost 4 bases, with 18 bases spanning the gap. In DNA, the CDR3 is TGTGCCAGTAGTATTCCACAGCTTTTTGGGGTCTATGGCTACACCTTC. Translation gives CASSIPQLFGVYGYTF.

In its sample, this clonotype was seen many times. A much bigger clone sits one base away, suggesting this may be a read error. The rearrangement links TRBV12-3 or TRBV12-4 to TRBJ2-1, with D perhaps TRBD1 (5 bases). The CDR3 sequence is 12 residues long. V was trimmed by 2 bases and J by 7 bases, leaving 6 bases between them. Written as DNA, the CDR3 is TGTGCCAGCAGTTTAAAGGGGAATGAGCAGTTCTTC. As protein: CASSLKGNEQFF.